These T cell receptor beta chains were read from a single sample in a study of blood T cell repertoires in COVID-19. Assay used: immunoSEQ multiplex PCR; TCRdb lists only in-frame clones, some missing. The data show some 450,000 clones, with about 91% seen just once and about 12% held by the top ten. Sequencing was done on a sample of peripheral blood. The receptors stem from a woman between 50 and 59 years old with COVID-19, enrolled during active disease. Each CDR3 is given with its conserved first and last residue. D genes are given only for firm matches. The size field is filled for only some rows; it gives once, few, many or a size class.

clone size,J gene,V gene,D gene,CDR3 protein,CDR3 DNA
.,TRBJ1-1,TRBV2,.,CASRQDTEAFF,TGTGCCAGTCGACAGGACACTGAAGCTTTCTTT
.,TRBJ1-5,TRBV11-3,TRBD1,CASSLALRGTGLSNQPQHF,TGTGCCAGCAGCTTAGCCTTACGCGGGACAGGGTTAAGCAATCAGCCCCAGCATTTT
.,TRBJ1-4,TRBV9,TRBD1,CASSARDRSTNEKLFF,TGTGCCAGCAGCGCGAGGGACAGGTCAACTAATGAAAAACTGTTTTTT
.,TRBJ1-3,TRBV9,TRBD1,CASSMTGSGNTIYF,TGTGCCAGCAGCATGACAGGGTCTGGAAACACCATATATTTT
.,TRBJ2-1,TRBV5-1,TRBD2,CASSSQTSGGPSSYNEQFF,TGCGCCAGCAGCTCCCAGACTAGCGGGGGGCCGAGCTCCTACAATGAGCAGTTCTTC
.,TRBJ2-7,TRBV21-1,.,CASSKAGRGAYEQYF,TGTGCCAGCAGCAAAGCCGGCCGTGGAGCCTACGAGCAGTACTTC
.,TRBJ1-2,TRBV5-1,.,CASSLQQGNYGYTF,TGCGCCAGCAGCTTGCAACAGGGAAACTATGGCTACACCTTC
.,TRBJ1-4,TRBV9,.,CASSAPSPGTTNEKLFF,TGTGCCAGCAGCGCCCCCTCGCCGGGAACAACTAATGAAAAACTGTTTTTT
.,TRBJ2-2,TRBV10-3,.,CAISEATTGTEDFGNTGELFF,TGTGCCATCAGTGAGGCGACTACCGGGACTGAAGATTTCGGGAACACCGGGGAGCTGTTTTTT
.,TRBJ1-5,TRBV2,.,CASSGGEGGNQPQHF,TGTGCCAGCAGTGGGGGAGAGGGAGGCAATCAGCCCCAGCATTTT
.,TRBJ1-3,TRBV6-1,.,CASSDRGTGNTIYF,TGTGCCAGCAGTGATAGGGGGACAGGAAACACCATATATTTT
few,TRBJ1-2,TRBV5-4,TRBD1,CASSWDSHYGYTF,TGTGCCAGCAGCTGGGACAGCCACTATGGCTACACCTTC
few,TRBJ1-1,TRBV2,TRBD1,CAGARQGVTEAFF,TGTGCCGGCGCCAGACAGGGGGTAACTGAAGCTTTCTTT
.,TRBJ2-2,TRBV24-1,.,CATSDSLSSDTGELFF,TGTGCCACCAGTGATTCCCTTAGTTCTGACACCGGGGAGCTGTTTTTT
once,TRBJ2-3,TRBV6-6,.,CASSYSSLDTQYF,TGTGCCAGCAGTTACTCCTCGTTGGATACGCAGTATTTT
once,TRBJ2-7,TRBV5-1,.,CASSLAGVVYEQYF,TGCGCCAGCAGCTTGGCCGGTGTCGTCTACGAGCAGTACTTC
.,TRBJ1-2,TRBV19,.,CASSIVTYGYTF,TGTGCCAGTAGTATTGTGACATATGGCTACACCTTC